The clone carrying this T cell receptor (beta chain) came up once. The ends lost 4 bases at V and 10 bases at J; junction bases unmatched: 7. In germline, CDR1 is SGHRS, CDR2 YFSETQ. CDR3 length equals 15 residues. This entry belongs to a study of OX40 agonist ivuxolimab in advanced cancers. Profiled with immunoSEQ multiplex PCR; TCRdb holds only in-frame clones, not every one. The top ten hold over 0.55% of the sample, which has under 100,000 clones, about nine tenths seen once. The clonotype originates from an adult with an advanced solid tumor such as melanoma, head and neck, liver or kidney cancer. Specimen: CD4+ or CD8+ T cells sorted from blood, collected in a trial of the OX40 agonist ivuxolimab. The gene calls are TRBV5-1 and TRBJ2-1; 14 bases agree with TRBD2. The DNA of the CDR3 is TGCGCCAGCAGCCCGGGACTAGCGGGGGCTGGAGAGCAGTTCTTC. It specifies CASSPGLAGAGEQFF.